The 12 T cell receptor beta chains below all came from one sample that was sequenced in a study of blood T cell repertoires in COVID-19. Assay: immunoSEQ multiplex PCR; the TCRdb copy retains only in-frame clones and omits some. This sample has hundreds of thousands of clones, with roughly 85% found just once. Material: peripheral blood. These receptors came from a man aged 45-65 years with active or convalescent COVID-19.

CDR3 sequence reads: CASSPGTVTGELFF. CDR3 in DNA: TGTGCCAGCAGCCCCGGGACAGTCACCGGGGAGCTGTTTTTT. J is TRBJ2-2 and V is TRBV11-3; 7 nucleotides match TRBD1. Germline-derived CDR1 and CDR2 are SGHNT and YENEEA. This CDR3 spans 14 amino acids. Trimming removed 5 bases from V and 4 bases from J; junction bases left unmatched: 4.

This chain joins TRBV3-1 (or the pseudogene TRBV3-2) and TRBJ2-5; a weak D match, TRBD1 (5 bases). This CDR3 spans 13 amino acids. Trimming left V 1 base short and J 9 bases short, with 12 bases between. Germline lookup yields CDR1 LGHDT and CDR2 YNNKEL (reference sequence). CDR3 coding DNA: TGTGCCAGCAGCCAAGGGGGCCATGGGGCCCAGTACTTC. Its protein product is CASSQGGHGAQYF.

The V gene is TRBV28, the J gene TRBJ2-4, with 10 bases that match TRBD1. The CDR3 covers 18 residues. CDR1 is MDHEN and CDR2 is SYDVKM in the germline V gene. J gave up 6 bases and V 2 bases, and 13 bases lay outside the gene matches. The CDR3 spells CASSLDLTGTGVGNIQYF. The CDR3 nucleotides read TGTGCCAGCAGTTTAGACTTAACCGGGACAGGGGTTGGAAACATTCAGTACTTC.

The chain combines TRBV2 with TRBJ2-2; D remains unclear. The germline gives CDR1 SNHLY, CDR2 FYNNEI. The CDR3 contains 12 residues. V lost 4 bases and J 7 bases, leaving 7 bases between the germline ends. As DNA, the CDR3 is TGTGCCAGCAGTGGGAGCGACGGGGAGCTGTTTTTT. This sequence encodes CASSGSDGELFF.

CDR3: CASSIGGSPDRAFF. The CDR3 nucleotides read TGTGCCAGTAGTATAGGAGGAAGCCCAGATCGGGCTTTCTTT. This sequence joins TRBV19 and TRBJ1-1, with D hard to call. CDR1 LNHDA and CDR2 SQIVND come from the germline V gene (reference sequence). V lost 1 base to trimming and J lost 11 bases, with 17 bases between them. The CDR3 runs to 14 residues.

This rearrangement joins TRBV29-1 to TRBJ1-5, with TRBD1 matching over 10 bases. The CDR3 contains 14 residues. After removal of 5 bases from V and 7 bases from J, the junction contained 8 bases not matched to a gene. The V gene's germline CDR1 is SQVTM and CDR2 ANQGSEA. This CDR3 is CSVIGQGVGQPQHF. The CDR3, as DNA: TGCAGCGTTATAGGACAGGGGGTGGGACAGCCCCAGCATTTT.

The CDR3 here is CASSREGGVNEKLFF. The CDR3, as DNA: TGCGCCAGCAGCCGGGAGGGTGGGGTCAATGAAAAACTGTTTTTT. The chain recombines TRBV5-1 with TRBJ1-4; D remains unclear. CDR1 SGHRS and CDR2 YFSETQ come from the germline V gene. The CDR3 is 15 residues long. Trimming took off 4 bases at V and 5 bases at J, with 15 bases between the two ends.

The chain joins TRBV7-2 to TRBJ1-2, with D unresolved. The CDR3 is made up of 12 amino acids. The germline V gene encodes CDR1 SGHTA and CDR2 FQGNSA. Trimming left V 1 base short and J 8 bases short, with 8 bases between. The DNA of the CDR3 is TGTGCCAGCAGCTTAGACGCGGGCGGCTACACCTTC. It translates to CASSLDAGGYTF. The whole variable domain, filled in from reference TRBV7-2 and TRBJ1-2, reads GAGVSQSPSNKVTEKGKDVELRCDPISGHTALYWYRQSLGQGLEFLIYFQGNSAPDKSGLPSDRFSAERTGGSVSTLTIQRTQQEDSAVYLCASSLDAGGYTFGSGTRLTVV.

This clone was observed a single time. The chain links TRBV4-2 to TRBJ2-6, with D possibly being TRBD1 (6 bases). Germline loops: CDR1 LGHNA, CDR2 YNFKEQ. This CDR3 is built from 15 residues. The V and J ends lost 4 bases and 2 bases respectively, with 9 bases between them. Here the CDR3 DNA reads TGTGCCAGCAGCCTTCCAGGGGCTGGGGCCAACGTCCTGACTTTC. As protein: CASSLPGAGANVLTF.

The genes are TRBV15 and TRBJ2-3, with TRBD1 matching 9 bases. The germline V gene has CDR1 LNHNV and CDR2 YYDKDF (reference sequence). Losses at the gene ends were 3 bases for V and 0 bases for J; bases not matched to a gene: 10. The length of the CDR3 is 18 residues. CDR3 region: CATSRDPIGTGSTDTQYF. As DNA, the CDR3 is TGTGCCACCAGCAGGGACCCTATTGGGACAGGGAGCACAGATACGCAGTATTTT.

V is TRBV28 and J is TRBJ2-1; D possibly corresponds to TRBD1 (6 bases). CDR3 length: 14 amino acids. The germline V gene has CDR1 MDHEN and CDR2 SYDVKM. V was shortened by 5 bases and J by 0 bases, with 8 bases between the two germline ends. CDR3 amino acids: CASSKGDSYNEQFF. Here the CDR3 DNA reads TGTGCCAGCAGTAAGGGGGACTCCTACAATGAGCAGTTCTTC.

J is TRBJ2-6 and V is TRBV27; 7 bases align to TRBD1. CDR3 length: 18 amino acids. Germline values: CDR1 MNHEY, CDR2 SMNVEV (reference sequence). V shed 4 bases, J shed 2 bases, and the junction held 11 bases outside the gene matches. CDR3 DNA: TGTGCCAGCAGTTCTGACAGGGTTGGATCCCCTGGGGCCAACGTCCTGACTTTC. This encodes CASSSDRVGSPGANVLTF.